This T cell receptor beta chain appears in the sequencing data of a study of blood T cells in healthy people across ages. Study conclusions and caveats: From one million sequenced T cells, diversity estimates were lower bounds.

Alongside a J-beta primer mix, a sample-barcoded 5' primer served in a second PCR lasting about 7 to 12 cycles. All samples gave at least 3 million CDR3-containing paired-end reads. TCRdb reprocessed the 5' RACE reads via MiXCR and lists one record per CDR3 protein. This sample has some 640,000 distinct CDR3 sequences, with about 30% found just once. Per sample, extraction of total RNA gave at least 5.5 micrograms in every case. Of note for this clonotype: Its antigen is currently unknown.

V was clipped by 4 bases and J by 11 bases, with 26 bases between them. Looked up from germline, CDR1 is MRHNA and CDR2 is SNTAGT. The CDR3 sequence is 16 residues long. The V call is TRBV6-4, the J call TRBJ2-5; D may be TRBD1 or TRBD2 (6 bases each). This sequence originates from an elderly woman in good health. Sequenced sample: blood. The CDR3 nucleotides are TGTGCCAGCAGTGTCGGAGGGGGGTACATGGGCAATGAGCAGTACTTC. This sequence encodes CASSVGGGYMGNEQYF.